This paragraph covers one TCR beta chain sequence. This sample is part of a study of blood T cell repertoires in COVID-19. Overall study context: T cells, B-cell-depleted T cells, or PBMCs provided the cDNA or gDNA that served as material.

Cohorts were based on clinical histories the participants reported. Cohort 3 donors counted as recovered after two negative PCRs, clearance, or resolved symptoms. Trimming removed 0 bases from V and 4 bases from J, with 12 bases in between. The CDR3 extends over 15 amino acids. Germline CDR1 LGHDT, CDR2 YNNKEL (reference sequence). Assay used: immunoSEQ multiplex PCR; TCRdb lists only in-frame clones, some missing. The sample holds about 300,000 clones, around 84% seen once. This TCR was recovered from a man aged 25-45 years who had recovered from COVID-19. The chain has TRBV3-1 (or the pseudogene TRBV3-2) and TRBJ1-2; D may be TRBD1 (5 bases). Sequencing used PBMCs or T cells enriched from blood (not recorded which). CDR3 residues: CASSQDFNGGYGYTF. In nucleotides, the CDR3 is TGTGCCAGCAGCCAAGATTTTAACGGGGGCTATGGCTACACCTTC.